These T cell receptor beta chains were read from a single sample in a study of T cells expressing NK-cell markers. Reanalyzing the 5' RACE reads, TCRdb keeps one entry per CDR3 protein, without DNA. The listing contains over 150,000 distinct CDR3 sequences. Sequencing was carried out using blood T cells: a sorted CD56 or NKG2C T cell subset, CD4+ or CD8+ T cells, or bulk PBMC T cells (not recorded which). The receptor set was obtained from a man aged 18-69 years in good health. Both conserved end residues are part of each CDR3.

TRBV6-1,TRBJ2-5,CASKIGTGEETQYF
TRBV14,TRBJ1-1,CASSQEAGGWVNTEVFF
TRBV7-8,TRBJ2-3,CASSLEASAPTDTQYF
TRBV27,TRBJ1-6,CASSLSENSPLHF
TRBV11-1,TRBJ1-1,CASSLAPAGGAEAFF
TRBV12-3/TRBV12-4,TRBJ2-1,CASSPRQGLFNEQFF
TRBV2,TRBJ2-7,CASSEWGTYSSYEQYF
TRBV6-1,TRBJ2-7,CASSDDHRGSYEQYF
TRBV27,TRBJ2-1,CASSHVGPSSYNEQFF
TRBV28,TRBJ2-1,CASSLGSGGPSYNEQFF
TRBV13,TRBJ2-2,CASSFRGTGELFF
TRBV28,TRBJ2-5,CASSPPGDETQYF
TRBV11-1,TRBJ2-1,CASSLSTSGGTSYNEQFF
TRBV6-1,TRBJ2-5,CATNTGVQETQYF
TRBV28,TRBJ2-3,CASSLWAGDRDTDTQYF
TRBV7-8,TRBJ1-5,CASSSTGIRQPQHF
TRBV7-2,TRBJ2-4,CASSEGTPRAKNIQYF
TRBV3-1,TRBJ1-3,CASSQGTSGNTIYF
TRBV27,TRBJ1-1,CASSLVAHRASEAFF
TRBV6-5,TRBJ1-5,CASGTGNQPQHF
TRBV14,TRBJ1-2,CASSQGPSVYGYTF
TRBV5-5,TRBJ1-2,CACGGTASYGYTF
TRBV4-2,TRBJ2-2,CASSQDDRGDTGELFF
TRBV4-2,TRBJ1-3,CASSQKSGNTIYF
TRBV11-2,TRBJ2-3,CASSLEFTGTDTQYF
TRBV11-1,TRBJ2-1,CASSLGTSGLSSYNEQFF
TRBV6-1,TRBJ1-1,CASSRVAGTEAFF
TRBV12-3/TRBV12-4,TRBJ1-4,CASSEQGMWEKLFF